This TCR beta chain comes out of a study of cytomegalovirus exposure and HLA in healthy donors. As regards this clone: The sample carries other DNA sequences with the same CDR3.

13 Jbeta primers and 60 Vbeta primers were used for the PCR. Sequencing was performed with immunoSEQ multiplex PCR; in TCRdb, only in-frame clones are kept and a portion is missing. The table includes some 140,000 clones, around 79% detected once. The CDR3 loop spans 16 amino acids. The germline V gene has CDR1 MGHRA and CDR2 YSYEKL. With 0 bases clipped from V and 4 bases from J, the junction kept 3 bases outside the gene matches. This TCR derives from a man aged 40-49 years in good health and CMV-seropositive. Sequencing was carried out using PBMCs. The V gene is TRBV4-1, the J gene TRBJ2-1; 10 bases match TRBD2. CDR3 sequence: CASSQDRTSGYNEQFF. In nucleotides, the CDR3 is TGCGCCAGCAGCCAAGACAGGACTAGCGGATACAATGAGCAGTTCTTC.